Below, 26 T cell receptor beta chains from the same sample are listed, as sequenced in a study of shared clonotypes between healthy human individuals. TCRdb's table, derived via immunoSEQ multiplex PCR, lists solely in-frame clones and lacks some. The repertoire consists of about 490,000 clones, with around 78% occurring once and the leading ten covering 13%. What was sequenced was PBMCs. These receptors all come from a woman between 40 and 50 years old in good health. Some clones in this sample may be carry-over from other donors' samples.

The chain joins TRBV6-5 to TRBJ2-7, with 7 bases that match TRBD2. The trim removed 6 bases at V and 6 bases at J, leaving 14 bases unmatched. CDR3 length: 15 residues. The germline gives CDR1 MNHEY, CDR2 SVGAGI. CDR3 in amino acids: CASSAPAGAGIEQYF. The CDR3 DNA is TGTGCCAGCAGCGCACCGGCCGGAGCGGGAATCGAGCAGTACTTC.

The V call is TRBV14, the J call TRBJ1-4; the D is unclear. Trimming pared 0 bases from V and 8 bases from J, leaving 10 bases between. Germline V CDR1 and CDR2: SGHDN, FVKESK. This CDR3 is 14 amino acids long. The CDR3: CASSQDYGAEKLFF. The CDR3 bases are TGTGCCAGCAGCCAAGACTATGGAGCCGAAAAACTGTTTTTT.

V and J are TRBV5-1 and TRBJ2-7; 11 bases line up with TRBD2. Germline lookup yields CDR1 SGHRS and CDR2 YFSETQ. The length of the CDR3 is 15 residues. J gave up 2 bases and V 5 bases, and 6 bases lay outside the gene matches. In DNA, the CDR3 is TGCGCCAGCAGGCTGGGACTAGCGGAACCCTACGAGCAGTACTTC. Its protein is CASRLGLAEPYEQYF.

The rearrangement joins TRBV6-6 to TRBJ2-5; perhaps D is TRBD1 or TRBD2 (5 bases each). This CDR3 comprises 14 residues. The germline V and J ends were trimmed by 6 bases and 13 bases, with 24 bases remaining between them. Per the germline V gene, CDR1 is MNHNY and CDR2 is SVGAGI (reference sequence). The CDR3 bases are TGTGCCAGCAGCTCGGGGCTGGAAACTTATGAGCTGTACTTC. Amino acid sequence: CASSSGLETYELYF.

This clone was found once. The J gene is TRBJ1-6, the V gene TRBV25-1, with 7 bases that match TRBD1. This CDR3 region has 15 residues. V lost 7 bases to trimming and J lost 4 bases; unmatched junction nucleotides: 7. Germline V CDR1 and CDR2: MGHDK, SYGVNS. CDR3 DNA sequence: TGTGCCAGCACCGCCCGGGACAGATATAATTCACCCCTCCACTTT. Its translation: CASTARDRYNSPLHF. Supplemented by reference TRBV25-1 and TRBJ1-6, the full variable domain reads EADIYQTPRYLVIGTGKKITLECSQTMGHDKMYWYQQDPGMELHLIHYSYGVNSTEKGDLSSESTVSRIRTEHFPLTLESARPSHTSQYLCASTARDRYNSPLHFGNGTRLTVT.

The chain carries TRBV6-1 and TRBJ2-7; the D gene is possibly TRBD1 (5 bases). The CDR3 has 14 amino acids. Germline-derived CDR1 and CDR2 are MNHNS and SASEGT. V was trimmed by 6 bases and J by 4 bases, leaving 16 bases between them. As DNA, the CDR3 is TGTGCCAGCAGCTCTTTGGCAGGGTTTTACGAGCAGTACTTC. Translation: CASSSLAGFYEQYF.

The chain combines TRBV18 with TRBJ2-2, with TRBD2 matching over 8 bases. J was trimmed by 4 bases and V by 3 bases; bases with no gene match: 4. Germline lookup yields CDR1 KGHSH and CDR2 LQKENI. The CDR3 has 15 amino acids. The DNA of the CDR3 is TGTGCCAGCTCACCGTCGGGAGGGCGCACCGGGGAGCTGTTTTTT. It specifies CASSPSGGRTGELFF.

The chain uses TRBV10-3 and TRBJ1-5; D is undetermined. Germline CDR1 ENHRY, CDR2 SYGVKD. The CDR3 runs 13 residues. Trimming took 5 bases from V and 3 from J, leaving 8 bases between them. Here the CDR3 reads CAISPSPNQPQHF. CDR3 coding DNA: TGTGCCATCAGTCCCTCCCCCAATCAGCCCCAGCATTTT.

This chain uses TRBV7-2 with TRBJ2-7, with 8 positions matching TRBD2. Trimming took 6 bases from V and 5 from J; bases not matched to a gene: 12. Germline values: CDR1 SGHTA, CDR2 FQGNSA. CDR3 length: 15 amino acids. CDR3 region: CASRPQSGSPHEQYF. For the CDR3, the DNA is TGTGCCAGCAGACCTCAGAGCGGGAGTCCCCACGAGCAGTACTTC.

As to this clone: Distinct nucleotide sequences in the sample also encode this CDR3. The chain combines TRBV30 with TRBJ2-7; 13 bases line up with TRBD2. The CDR3 is 14 amino acids. The germline gives CDR1 GTSNPN, CDR2 SVGIG (reference sequence). Trimming cost V 2 bases and J 7 bases; bases outside gene matches: 5. The CDR3 loop is CAWSPGLAGVEQYF. The CDR3, as DNA: TGTGCCTGGAGTCCAGGACTAGCGGGAGTTGAGCAGTACTTC.

V usage is TRBV5-1 and J usage is TRBJ2-1, with 7 nucleotides matching TRBD1. CDR1 and CDR2 from the germline V gene are SGHRS and YFSETQ. This CDR3 is built from 15 residues. V was pared by 4 bases and J by 0 bases, with 4 bases of the junction left unmatched. CDR3 loop: CASSMDRISYNEQFF. DNA for the CDR3: TGCGCCAGCAGCATGGACAGGATCTCCTACAATGAGCAGTTCTTC.

This clone was recorded only once. The gene calls are TRBV7-9 and TRBJ2-7, with TRBD2 identical over 7 bases. This CDR3 is 12 amino acids long. CDR1 is SEHNR, CDR2 FQNEAQ, per germline (reference sequence). The ends lost 2 bases at V and 6 bases at J; junction bases unmatched: 1. DNA of the CDR3: TGTGCCAGCAGCTTAACGGGGGGCGAGCAGTACTTC. Translating it yields CASSLTGGEQYF.

In this sample, this clone turned up once. The V and J genes are TRBV11-2 and TRBJ2-7; D is unresolved. V was pared by 5 bases and J by 5 bases, with 10 bases between. CDR1 SGHAT and CDR2 FQNNGV come from the germline V gene. CDR3 size: 12 residues. The CDR3 DNA reads as TGTGCCAGCAGCCGGTGGGTTCACGAGCAGTACTTC. Protein product: CASSRWVHEQYF.

This chain joins TRBV5-4 and TRBJ2-4; 10 bases align to TRBD1. CDR1 and CDR2 (germline): SGHNT, YYREEE (reference sequence). Trimming removed 1 base from V and 8 bases from J; junction bases left unmatched: 3. The CDR3 covers 14 residues. CDR3 nucleotide sequence: TGTGCCAGCAGCTTGCGGGACAGGGGAGACATTCAGTACTTC. It translates to CASSLRDRGDIQYF.

This chain uses TRBV30 with TRBJ2-1; 8 nucleotides align to TRBD2. CDR1 and CDR2 from the germline V gene are GTSNPN and SVGIG (reference sequence). The V gene end was trimmed by 3 bases and the J gene end by 3 bases; junction bases not matched to a gene: 10. The CDR3 totals 16 residues. This chain's CDR3 is CAWRGYLAGSYNEQFF. Written as DNA, the CDR3 is TGTGCCTGGAGGGGTTACCTAGCGGGCAGCTACAATGAGCAGTTCTTC.

V is TRBV11-2 and J is TRBJ2-7, with D possibly matching TRBD1 (6 bases). The CDR3 runs 14 residues. Germline V gene lookup returns CDR1 SGHAT and CDR2 FQNNGV. V was shortened by 7 bases and J by 4 bases, with 17 bases between the two germline ends. The CDR3 sequence is CASNIVGGEYEQYF. The CDR3 DNA follows: TGTGCCAGCAACATAGTAGGGGGAGAATACGAGCAGTACTTC. Filled out from reference TRBV11-2 and TRBJ2-7, the complete variable domain reads EAGVAQSPRYKIIEKRQSVAFWCNPISGHATLYWYQQILGQGPKLLIQFQNNGVVDDSQLPKDRFSAERLKGVDSTLKIQPAKLEDSAVYLCASNIVGGEYEQYFGPGTRLTVT.

The chain has TRBV7-2 and TRBJ1-4; D unresolved. V was trimmed by 1 base and J by 8 bases, leaving 14 bases between them. CDR1 is SGHTA and CDR2 is FQGNSA in the germline V gene. The CDR3 has 15 residues. CDR3 DNA: TGTGCCAGCAGCTTAGTCGCCCGAGGGAACGAAAAACTGTTTTTT. Translated: CASSLVARGNEKLFF.

This chain uses TRBV7-2 with TRBJ1-5; a possible D gene is TRBD1 (5 bases). V dropped 4 bases and J dropped 5 bases, with 15 bases sitting between them. The CDR3 consists of 15 residues. Germline assignment: CDR1 SGHTA and CDR2 FQGNSA. CDR3 in DNA: TGTGCCAGCAGCTCCGACAGAGCCAGTGATCAGCCCCAGCATTTT. Its translation: CASSSDRASDQPQHF.

This rearrangement joins TRBV18 to TRBJ2-1, with 8 bases that match TRBD2. The germline gives CDR1 KGHSH, CDR2 LQKENI. The junction had 1 base not matched to a gene; V was cut back by 2 bases and J by 7 bases. The CDR3 runs 13 residues. CDR3 residues: CASSPGTSNEQFF. In DNA, the CDR3 is TGTGCCAGCTCACCAGGGACTAGTAATGAGCAGTTCTTC. Together with reference TRBV18 and TRBJ2-1, the CDR3 gives the full variable domain: NAGVMQNPRHLVRRRGQEARLRCSPMKGHSHVYWYRQLPEEGLKFMVYLQKENIIDESGMPKERFSAEFPKEGPSILRIQQVVRGDSAAYFCASSPGTSNEQFFGPGTRLTVL.

The rearrangement uses TRBV11-2 and TRBJ2-1; 7 nucleotides line up with TRBD2. The CDR3 runs to 15 residues. V trimming: 0 bases; J trimming: 8 bases; junction bases outside the gene matches: 7. Germline V lookup: CDR1 SGHAT, CDR2 FQNNGV. The CDR3 reads CASSLDNRGVDEQFF. The DNA for the CDR3 is TGTGCCAGCAGCTTAGATAATCGGGGGGTGGATGAGCAGTTCTTC.

The V and J genes are TRBV5-4 and TRBJ2-5, with 7 bases aligning to TRBD1. The J call may be mistaken, given a closer DNA end match to TRBJ2-7. Germline V gene lookup returns CDR1 SGHNT and CDR2 YYREEE (reference sequence). The CDR3 consists of 16 residues. This chain's CDR3 is CASSLRTGNFLGEQYF. The CDR3 DNA reads TGTGCCAGCAGCTTGAGGACAGGCAATTTCCTGGGCGAGCAGTACTTC.

The J gene is TRBJ1-4, the V gene TRBV19, with D maybe TRBD1 (5 bases). There are 20 residues in the CDR3. Germline values: CDR1 LNHDA, CDR2 SQIVND (reference sequence). V was pared by 7 bases and J by 1 base, with 28 bases between. The CDR3 sequence: CASTFGGKSLRPKTNEKLFF. Here the CDR3 DNA reads TGTGCCAGTACCTTCGGGGGGAAGAGCCTACGTCCAAAAACTAATGAAAAACTGTTTTTT.

This clone was counted a few times. The rearrangement links TRBV14 to TRBJ2-1, with D hard to call. The CDR3 is 14 residues long. Deletions cut 4 bases from V and 4 bases from J, with 11 bases between. Germline CDR1 is SGHDN and CDR2 is FVKESK. CDR3 residues: CASSRWATYNEQFF. CDR3 coding DNA: TGTGCCAGCAGCCGATGGGCCACGTACAATGAGCAGTTCTTC.

CDR3 amino acids: CASSLGAGRGDTQYF. The DNA for the CDR3 is TGTGCCAGCAGTCTTGGAGCGGGGCGGGGAGATACGCAGTATTTT. V is TRBV28 and J is TRBJ2-3, with TRBD2 matching over 7 bases. This CDR3 comprises 15 residues. The germline gives CDR1 MDHEN, CDR2 SYDVKM. With 5 bases clipped from V and 5 bases from J, the junction kept 10 bases outside the gene matches.

The gene calls are TRBV30 and TRBJ1-1; 7 bases agree with TRBD1. Germline-derived CDR1 and CDR2 are GTSNPN and SVGIG (reference sequence). The CDR3 length is 14 residues. Trimming cost V 3 bases and J 5 bases; bases outside gene matches: 9. The CDR3 sequence is CAWSADRVRTEAFF. The CDR3 nucleotides are TGTGCCTGGAGCGCCGACAGGGTGCGTACTGAAGCTTTCTTT.

A note on this clone: The junction shows a germline mismatch at one end, possibly a read error. The V and J genes are TRBV29-1 and TRBJ1-4, with D possibly matching TRBD1 (5 bases). The germline gives CDR1 SQVTM, CDR2 ANQGSEA. CDR3 length: 14 residues. CDR3 DNA: TGCAGCGTTGAGACCAGGGCTCCTAATGAAAAACTGCTTTTT. This codes for CSVETRAPNEKLLF.